The 29 T cell receptor beta chains listed next were all sequenced from one sample in a study of T cells in Graves' hyperthyroidism and ophthalmopathy. Amplified regions were TCR beta CDR3 sequences from RNA transcripts. The HTBI set primed first-round TCR CDR3 RT-PCR. TCRdb reanalysed the multiplex PCR reads using MiXCR and keeps one entry per CDR3 protein. The table lists more than 300,000 distinct CDR3 sequences, 14% of them singletons. The specimen was blood. These receptors all come from an older woman with Graves' hyperthyroidism.

This clonotype was seen repeatedly, ten times or more. This chain joins TRBV12-3 or TRBV12-4 and TRBJ1-1; the D is unclear. Between the trimmed V and J ends, which lost 4 bases and 3 bases, there was a span of 9 bases. The CDR3 has 13 residues. This chain's CDR3 is CASSSEGYTEAFF. CDR3 sequence (DNA): TGTGCCAGCAGTTCAGAGGGCTACACTGAAGCTTTCTTT.

This clonotype was seen many times. This chain links TRBV29-1 with TRBJ1-1, with D possibly TRBD1 on 6 matching bases. CDR3 length: 13 amino acids. The V gene's germline CDR1 is SQVTM and CDR2 ANQGSEA. V lost 7 bases, J lost 2 bases, and 14 bases lay in between. The CDR3 region has the DNA TGCAGCGCCAGAGACAGGAGTAACACTGAAGCTTTCTTT. Its protein product is CSARDRSNTEAFF.

J is TRBJ2-7 and V is TRBV3-1; 8 nucleotides align to TRBD2. J gave up 6 bases and V 2 bases, and 3 bases lay outside the gene matches. Per germline, CDR1 LGHDT and CDR2 YNNKEL (reference sequence). The CDR3 consists of 13 residues. The CDR3 reads CASSQHGGGEQYF. In nucleotides, the CDR3 is TGTGCCAGCAGCCAACACGGGGGGGGCGAGCAGTACTTC.

Ten or more counts support this clonotype. V and J are TRBV12-3 or TRBV12-4 and TRBJ2-7; D unclear. The V gene lost 6 bases and the J gene lost 0 bases, with 18 bases spanning the gap. This CDR3 comprises 16 residues. CDR3 coding DNA: TGTGCCAGCAGCCCAGGAGCGAAGGTATCCTCCTACGAGCAGTACTTC. Translating it yields CASSPGAKVSSYEQYF.

In this sample, this clonotype turned up many times. The chain employs TRBV7-9 and TRBJ2-7; D uncertain. CDR3 length: 13 residues. The V end lost 6 bases, the J end lost 3 bases, and 12 bases lay between the germline ends. CDR1 and CDR2 (germline): SEHNR, FQNEAQ (reference sequence). The CDR3 is CASSWRCGYEQYF. The CDR3 DNA follows: TGTGCCAGCAGTTGGCGATGCGGCTACGAGCAGTACTTC.

The CDR3 sequence is CASSPNLSGELFF. The CDR3 nucleotides are TGTGCCAGCAGCCCGAATCTGTCCGGGGAGCTGTTTTTT. This sequence joins TRBV3-1 and TRBJ2-2; D gene unclear. The CDR3 runs 13 residues. Per the germline V gene, CDR1 is LGHDT and CDR2 is YNNKEL (reference sequence). V lost 4 bases and J lost 6, with 9 bases in between.

This clonotype was observed many times. This chain joins TRBV6-1 and TRBJ2-1, with TRBD1 matching 12 bases. Losses at the gene ends were 6 bases for V and 9 bases for J; bases not matched to a gene: 3. The CDR3 spans 13 residues. Germline V gene lookup returns CDR1 MNHNS and CDR2 SASEGT. The DNA for the CDR3 is TGTGCCAGCAGGGGACAGGGGGCGATTGAGCAGTTCTTC. Translated, it gives CASRGQGAIEQFF.

This clonotype was seen at least ten times. The chain is built from TRBV7-3 and TRBJ2-1; 9 bases are a match to TRBD2. The CDR3 covers 15 residues. V shed 3 bases, J shed 7 bases, and the junction held 7 bases outside the gene matches. Germline V gene data show CDR1 as SGHTA and CDR2 as FQGTGA. In nucleotides, the CDR3 is TGTGCCAGCAGCTTCACTCTAGCGGGATTGAATGAGCAGTTCTTC. Translating it yields CASSFTLAGLNEQFF.

This clonotype was detected ten times or more. The CDR3, as DNA: TGTGCCAGCAGCTTGGTGGACAGAGAGCAGTTCTTC. This codes for CASSLVDREQFF. J is TRBJ2-1 and V is TRBV5-5, with D possibly TRBD1 on 6 matching bases. Trimming took 0 bases from V and 10 from J, leaving 8 bases between them. Per germline, CDR1 SGHKS and CDR2 YYEKEE (reference sequence). The CDR3 consists of 12 residues.

A word on this clonotype: A much larger clonotype is one base distant, so this may be a read error. J is TRBJ1-1 and V is TRBV10-3, with D maybe TRBD1 (5 bases). The CDR3 has 13 amino acids. Germline-derived CDR1 and CDR2 are ENHRY and SYGVKD. The CDR3 protein is CAISGWVNTEALF. The DNA of the CDR3 is TGTGCCATCTCAGGGTGGGTAAACACTGAAGCTCTCTTT.

This clonotype occurred many times. The rearrangement uses TRBV30 and TRBJ1-3, with D maybe TRBD1 (6 bases). CDR1 is GTSNPN and CDR2 is SVGIG in the germline V gene (reference sequence). The CDR3 totals 18 residues. Trimming pared 3 bases from V and 0 bases from J, leaving 21 bases between. The CDR3, as DNA: TGTGCCTGGAGCGGACAGCCTATTACGACCATCTCTGGAAACACCATATATTTT. Translated: CAWSGQPITTISGNTIYF.

This clonotype has ten or more counts. The chain's CDR3 is CASTATSGTYNEQFF. The CDR3 coding sequence is TGTGCCAGCACCGCAACTAGCGGGACCTACAATGAGCAGTTCTTC. The chain couples TRBV6-1 to TRBJ2-1; the match to TRBD2 covers 10 bases. The germline gives CDR1 MNHNS, CDR2 SASEGT. CDR3 length: 15 amino acids. The V and J ends lost 7 bases and 2 bases, in that order; junction bases with no gene match: 5.

V and J are TRBV7-2 and TRBJ2-7; TRBD2 agrees at 9 bases. V was pared by 5 bases and J by 4 bases, with 15 bases of the junction left unmatched. This CDR3 is built from 17 residues. The germline CDR1 and CDR2 sequences are SGHTA and FQGNSA. CDR3 nucleotide sequence: TGTGCCAGCAGCCCCCCCCGAGGTAGCGGGAGTGGGTACGAGCAGTACTTC. It encodes CASSPPRGSGSGYEQYF.

The sample holds many counts of this clonotype. The V call is TRBV28, the J call TRBJ1-2; no clear D. V lost 7 bases to trimming and J lost 4 bases, with 10 bases between them. There are 12 residues in the CDR3. Germline CDR1 reads MDHEN; CDR2 reads SYDVKM. CDR3 DNA: TGTGCCAGCACCCCCGATGGCTATGGCTACACCTTC. As protein: CASTPDGYGYTF.

This clonotype was detected many times. The chain links TRBV25-1 to TRBJ1-5; possible D gene TRBD1, 6 bases. CDR1 MGHDK and CDR2 SYGVNS come from the germline V gene. There are 14 residues in the CDR3. Deletions cut 6 bases from V and 7 bases from J, with 16 bases between. The CDR3 is CASSPTRTAQPQHF. Written as DNA, the CDR3 is TGTGCCAGCAGCCCCACCCGGACAGCACAGCCCCAGCATTTT.

This clonotype showed up many times. The genes are TRBV7-9 and TRBJ2-7, with TRBD2 matching over 10 bases. V shed 11 bases, J shed 6 bases, and the junction held 13 bases outside the gene matches. The CDR3 length is 14 residues. The germline gives CDR1 SEHNR, CDR2 FQNEAQ (reference sequence). CDR3 nucleotide sequence: TGTGCCGTCTCGGAGGGGACTAGCGTTCCCGAGCAGTACTTC. It yields the protein CAVSEGTSVPEQYF.

There are many counts of this clonotype. The rearrangement joins TRBV5-1 to TRBJ1-3; no definite D call. Between the trimmed V and J ends, which lost 0 bases and 3 bases, there was a span of 7 bases. The CDR3 has 14 residues. CDR1 and CDR2 (germline): SGHRS, YFSETQ. CDR3 coding DNA: TGCGCCAGCAGCTTGGAGGGTGGTGGAAACACCATATATTTT. Translation: CASSLEGGGNTIYF.

This clonotype was recorded many times. This chain joins TRBV29-1 and TRBJ2-7, with D hard to call. The CDR3 consists of 12 residues. Trimming left V 5 bases short and J 4 bases short, with 12 bases between. The V gene's germline CDR1 is SQVTM and CDR2 ANQGSEA. The CDR3 DNA follows: TGCAGCGTTTCCCGGCGAAAATACGAGCAGTACTTC. Translated, it gives CSVSRRKYEQYF.

This clonotype has just a few counts. The chain is built from TRBV10-2 and TRBJ1-4, with D possibly being TRBD1 (5 bases). The germline V gene has CDR1 WSHSY and CDR2 SAAADI. V shed 6 bases and J shed 7 bases, with 15 bases lying between them. CDR3 size: 14 residues. CDR3 DNA: TGCGCCAGCAGCCCCGGGACTCTTGCTGAAAAACTGTTTTTT. Its protein is CASSPGTLAEKLFF.

This clonotype was picked up a small number of times. This chain uses TRBV15 with TRBJ1-2, with D perhaps TRBD1 (6 bases). The V gene lost 0 bases and the J gene lost 4 bases, with 15 bases spanning the gap. The CDR3 sequence is 16 residues long. The germline CDR1 and CDR2 sequences are LNHNV and YYDKDF (reference sequence). The CDR3 DNA follows: TGTGCCACCAGCAGAGATCTGGGGGCTTCTAGCTATGGCTACACCTTC. Translating gives CATSRDLGASSYGYTF.

This clonotype was found many times. The chain links TRBV19 to TRBJ1-1; 7 bases fit TRBD1. Losses at the gene ends were 2 bases for V and 0 bases for J; bases not matched to a gene: 9. This CDR3 is built from 17 residues. Looked up from germline, CDR1 is LNHDA and CDR2 is SQIVND (reference sequence). CDR3 in amino acids: CASSIPTTGTVNTEAFF. In DNA form, the CDR3 reads TGTGCCAGTAGTATACCGACGACCGGGACAGTGAACACTGAAGCTTTCTTT.

This clonotype was seen repeatedly, ten times or more. The chain carries TRBV18 and TRBJ2-7; a possible D gene is TRBD1 (5 bases). CDR3 length: 16 amino acids. Germline V gene lookup returns CDR1 KGHSH and CDR2 LQKENI. V was pared by 0 bases and J by 2 bases, with 14 bases between. The CDR3 bases are TGTGCCAGCTCACCACCGGGCGGCAGGGCGACCTACGAGCAGTACTTC. This sequence encodes CASSPPGGRATYEQYF.

This clonotype was recorded many times. The chain combines TRBV12-3 or TRBV12-4 with TRBJ1-1; perhaps TRBD1 as D (5 bases). Trimming took 4 bases from V and 10 from J, leaving 13 bases between them. The CDR3 extends over 12 amino acids. CDR3 sequence (DNA): TGTGCCAGCAGTTCGATTCAGGGTTTAGCTTTCTTT. Its translation is CASSSIQGLAFF.

This clonotype was recorded at least ten times. This chain links TRBV4-1 with TRBJ2-5, with 7 nucleotides matching TRBD1. This CDR3 is built from 15 residues. Per germline, CDR1 MGHRA and CDR2 YSYEKL. V was clipped by 3 bases and J by 4 bases; unmatched bases: 8. Here the CDR3 reads CASSQQQGSGETQYF. CDR3 nucleotides: TGCGCCAGCAGCCAGCAACAGGGGTCGGGAGAGACCCAGTACTTC.

This clonotype has at least ten counts. J is TRBJ2-3 and V is TRBV27; possible D gene TRBD1, 6 bases. Looked up from germline, CDR1 is MNHEY and CDR2 is SMNVEV (reference sequence). Trimming removed 5 bases at V and 2 bases at J, with 14 bases between. This CDR3 region has 15 residues. As DNA, the CDR3 is TGTGCCAGCAGTACGACAGGCCGGAACACAGATACGCAGTATTTT. This translates into CASSTTGRNTDTQYF.

This clonotype was seen ten or more times. The J gene is TRBJ1-1, the V gene TRBV18; D possibly corresponds to TRBD1 (6 bases). CDR3 length equals 17 residues. Trimming took off 1 base at V and 7 bases at J, with 22 bases between the two ends. Germline V gene lookup returns CDR1 KGHSH and CDR2 LQKENI. The CDR3 here is CASSPRPRQATTGEAFF. The CDR3 DNA is TGTGCCAGCTCACCACGTCCGAGACAGGCGACGACAGGTGAAGCTTTCTTT. Together with reference TRBV18 and TRBJ1-1, the CDR3 gives the full variable domain: NAGVMQNPRHLVRRRGQEARLRCSPMKGHSHVYWYRQLPEEGLKFMVYLQKENIIDESGMPKERFSAEFPKEGPSILRIQQVVRGDSAAYFCASSPRPRQATTGEAFFGQGTRLTVV.

This clonotype was found many times. The chain has TRBV3-1 and TRBJ2-4; 11 positions match TRBD2. J gave up 6 bases and V 6 bases, and 10 bases lay outside the gene matches. The germline CDR1 and CDR2 sequences are LGHDT and YNNKEL (reference sequence). The CDR3 totals 16 residues. The CDR3 reads CASSSTSGMAGNIQYF. Here the CDR3 DNA reads TGTGCCAGCAGTTCGACTAGCGGGATGGCCGGAAACATTCAGTACTTC.

As to this clonotype: It may be a read error: a sequence one base away is much more abundant. V usage is TRBV20-1 and J usage is TRBJ1-1, with D maybe TRBD1 (5 bases). The germline V gene has CDR1 DFQATT and CDR2 SNEGSKA (reference sequence). The CDR3 loop spans 12 amino acids. The CDR3 coding sequence is TGCAGTGCTAGAGAGGGGACCACTGTAGCTTTCTTT. Translating gives CSAREGTTVAFF.

Turning to this clonotype: This clone may be a read error of a much larger clone one base away. The rearrangement joins TRBV2 to TRBJ2-2; TRBD2 aligns across 7 bases. The CDR3 loop spans 15 amino acids. Germline CDR1 reads SNHLY; CDR2 reads FYNNEI. The CDR3 DNA is TGTGCCAGCAGTGAAGCTCAGAATCTGGGGGGGGAGCTGCTTTTT. It codes for CASSEAQNLGGELLF. The variable domain in full, with the rest retrieved from reference TRBV2 and TRBJ2-2, is EPEVTQTPSHQVTQMGQEVILRCVPISNHLYFYWYRQILGQKVEFLVSFYNNEISEKSEIFDDQFSVERPDGSNFTLKIRSTKLEDSAMYFCASSEAQNLGGELLFGEGSRLTVL.